These 14 T cell receptor beta chains share one sample of origin, sequenced in a study of blood T cell repertoires in COVID-19. Measured with immunoSEQ multiplex PCR; TCRdb has only the in-frame clones, and not every one. This sample carries approximately 84,000 clones, roughly 80% of them seen once, and the ten largest clones take around 15%. The sequencing sample was made of peripheral blood. These receptors were collected from a human donor in a cohort sampled during active COVID-19.

The genes are TRBV28 and TRBJ1-3; D is unresolved. CDR3 length equals 12 residues. Germline V gene data show CDR1 as MDHEN and CDR2 as SYDVKM. The V gene lost 2 bases and the J gene lost 6 bases, with 5 bases spanning the gap. The CDR3 loop is CASSLAENTIYF. The CDR3 DNA is TGTGCCAGCAGTTTAGCAGAAAACACCATATATTTT. The entire variable domain, with the rest obtained from reference TRBV28 and TRBJ1-3, is as follows: DVKVTQSSRYLVKRTGEKVFLECVQDMDHENMFWYRQDPGLGLRLIYFSYDVKMKEKGDIPEGYSVSREKKERFSLILESASTNQTSMYLCASSLAENTIYFGEGSWLTVV.

This chain joins TRBV28 and TRBJ1-2, with D possibly being TRBD1 (5 bases). The germline V gene has CDR1 MDHEN and CDR2 SYDVKM. The CDR3 has 15 amino acids. V was cut by 6 bases and J by 6 bases, with 20 bases left in between. The CDR3 DNA reads as TGTGCCAGCAGGGCCCAGGGCAGAAAAGGAGATGGCTACACCTTC. Translating it yields CASRAQGRKGDGYTF.

This clone was detected only a few times. The J gene is TRBJ1-3, the V gene TRBV2, with 9 bases aligning to TRBD1. This CDR3 has 15 amino acids. The J segment lost 3 bases and the V segment lost 6 bases, leaving 6 bases of the junction unmatched. The germline gives CDR1 SNHLY, CDR2 FYNNEI. CDR3 nucleotide sequence: TGTGCCAGCAGACCGGGACAGGGTCTTGGAAACACCATATATTTT. Encoded protein: CASRPGQGLGNTIYF.

The chain joins TRBV19 to TRBJ2-7; 12 bases are a match to TRBD1. Germline CDR1 and CDR2: LNHDA and SQIVND (reference sequence). The junction had 3 bases not matched to a gene; V was cut back by 1 base and J by 5 bases. This CDR3 is built from 15 residues. CDR3: CASSIGGQGANEQYF. The CDR3, as DNA: TGTGCCAGTAGTATAGGGGGACAGGGGGCCAACGAGCAGTACTTC.

V is TRBV7-3 and J is TRBJ2-3; 9 positions match TRBD1. J was trimmed by 3 bases and V by 5 bases; bases with no gene match: 6. This CDR3 has 15 residues. Germline V gene lookup returns CDR1 SGHTA and CDR2 FQGTGA. The DNA of the CDR3 is TGTGCCAGCAGCACACGACAGGGGGGGACAGATACGCAGTATTTT. This gives the protein CASSTRQGGTDTQYF.

The chain uses TRBV20-1 and TRBJ2-5, with 7 nucleotides matching TRBD2. V shed 3 bases and J 4 bases; nucleotides not matched to a gene: 8. The CDR3 consists of 14 residues. Germline V lookup: CDR1 DFQATT, CDR2 SNEGSKA (reference sequence). CDR3 amino acids: CSASLSGGGETQYF. In nucleotides, the CDR3 is TGCAGTGCTAGTCTATCGGGAGGAGGAGAGACCCAGTACTTC.

The chain joins TRBV6-1 to TRBJ2-7; D possibly corresponds to TRBD1 (5 bases). This CDR3 has 15 residues. V was clipped by 2 bases and J by 3 bases, with 14 bases between them. Germline lookup yields CDR1 MNHNS and CDR2 SASEGT. In nucleotides, the CDR3 is TGTGCCAGCAGTGAACGCCCTGGGGCCAACTACGAGCAGTACTTC. This gives the protein CASSERPGANYEQYF.

J is TRBJ1-2 and V is TRBV5-8; no definite D call. In germline, CDR1 is SGHTS, CDR2 YDEGEE. The CDR3 runs to 10 residues. The V gene lost 4 bases and the J gene lost 7 bases, with 5 bases spanning the gap. CDR3 loop: CASSIIGYTF. The CDR3 bases are TGTGCCAGCAGCATCATTGGCTACACCTTC.

This clone was seen only a few times. V is TRBV28 and J is TRBJ2-7; no clear D gene. The germline V and J ends were trimmed by 5 bases and 4 bases, with 30 bases remaining between them. CDR3 length equals 19 residues. Germline values: CDR1 MDHEN, CDR2 SYDVKM. The CDR3 DNA follows: TGTGCCAGCAGTGCGTACGGAGAAAAGGAACGAAACACACATTACGAGCAGTACTTC. Translation: CASSAYGEKERNTHYEQYF.

V is TRBV7-9 and J is TRBJ2-1; TRBD2 agrees at 14 bases. This CDR3 comprises 18 residues. Per germline, CDR1 SEHNR and CDR2 FQNEAQ (reference sequence). The trim removed 3 bases at V and 1 base at J, leaving 5 bases unmatched. CDR3 sequence: CASSFGTSGSLSYNEQFF. In nucleotides, the CDR3 is TGTGCCAGCAGCTTCGGGACTAGCGGGAGCTTGTCCTACAATGAGCAGTTCTTC.

CDR3: CASSQPGTSGRAKNIQYF. The CDR3, as DNA: TGTGCCAGCAGCCAACCCGGGACTAGCGGGAGAGCCAAAAACATTCAGTACTTC. The chain couples TRBV3-1 (or the pseudogene TRBV3-2) to TRBJ2-4; 14 bases fit TRBD2. The V gene end was trimmed by 2 bases and the J gene end by 0 bases; junction bases not matched to a gene: 3. The CDR3 contains 18 residues. Germline V gives CDR1 LGHDT, CDR2 YNNKEL (reference sequence).

This chain joins TRBV18 and TRBJ2-2, with a weak D call TRBD1 (6 bases). Trimming removed 3 bases at V and 7 bases at J, with 9 bases between. Germline CDR1 KGHSH, CDR2 LQKENI. The CDR3 is 13 residues long. As DNA, the CDR3 is TGTGCCAGCTCACCTCAGGGACACGGGGAGCTGTTTTTT. Amino acids: CASSPQGHGELFF.

V is TRBV3-1 (or the pseudogene TRBV3-2) and J is TRBJ2-7; no definite D call. CDR3 length: 13 residues. Germline CDR1 LGHDT, CDR2 YNNKEL (reference sequence). Trimming pared 1 base from V and 2 bases from J, leaving 6 bases between. CDR3 in DNA: TGTGCCAGCAGCCAAGGGCCAGCCTACGAGCAGTACTTC. Residues: CASSQGPAYEQYF.

In this sample, this clone turned up once. The V call is TRBV28, the J call TRBJ1-1; 7 bases agree with TRBD1. The CDR3 is 14 residues long. Per the germline V gene, CDR1 is MDHEN and CDR2 is SYDVKM. Unmatched junction bases numbered 6, after V lost 8 bases and J lost 0 bases. The CDR3 is CASGLQGLNTEAFF. The CDR3 DNA reads as TGTGCCAGCGGCTTACAGGGGCTGAACACTGAAGCTTTCTTT.